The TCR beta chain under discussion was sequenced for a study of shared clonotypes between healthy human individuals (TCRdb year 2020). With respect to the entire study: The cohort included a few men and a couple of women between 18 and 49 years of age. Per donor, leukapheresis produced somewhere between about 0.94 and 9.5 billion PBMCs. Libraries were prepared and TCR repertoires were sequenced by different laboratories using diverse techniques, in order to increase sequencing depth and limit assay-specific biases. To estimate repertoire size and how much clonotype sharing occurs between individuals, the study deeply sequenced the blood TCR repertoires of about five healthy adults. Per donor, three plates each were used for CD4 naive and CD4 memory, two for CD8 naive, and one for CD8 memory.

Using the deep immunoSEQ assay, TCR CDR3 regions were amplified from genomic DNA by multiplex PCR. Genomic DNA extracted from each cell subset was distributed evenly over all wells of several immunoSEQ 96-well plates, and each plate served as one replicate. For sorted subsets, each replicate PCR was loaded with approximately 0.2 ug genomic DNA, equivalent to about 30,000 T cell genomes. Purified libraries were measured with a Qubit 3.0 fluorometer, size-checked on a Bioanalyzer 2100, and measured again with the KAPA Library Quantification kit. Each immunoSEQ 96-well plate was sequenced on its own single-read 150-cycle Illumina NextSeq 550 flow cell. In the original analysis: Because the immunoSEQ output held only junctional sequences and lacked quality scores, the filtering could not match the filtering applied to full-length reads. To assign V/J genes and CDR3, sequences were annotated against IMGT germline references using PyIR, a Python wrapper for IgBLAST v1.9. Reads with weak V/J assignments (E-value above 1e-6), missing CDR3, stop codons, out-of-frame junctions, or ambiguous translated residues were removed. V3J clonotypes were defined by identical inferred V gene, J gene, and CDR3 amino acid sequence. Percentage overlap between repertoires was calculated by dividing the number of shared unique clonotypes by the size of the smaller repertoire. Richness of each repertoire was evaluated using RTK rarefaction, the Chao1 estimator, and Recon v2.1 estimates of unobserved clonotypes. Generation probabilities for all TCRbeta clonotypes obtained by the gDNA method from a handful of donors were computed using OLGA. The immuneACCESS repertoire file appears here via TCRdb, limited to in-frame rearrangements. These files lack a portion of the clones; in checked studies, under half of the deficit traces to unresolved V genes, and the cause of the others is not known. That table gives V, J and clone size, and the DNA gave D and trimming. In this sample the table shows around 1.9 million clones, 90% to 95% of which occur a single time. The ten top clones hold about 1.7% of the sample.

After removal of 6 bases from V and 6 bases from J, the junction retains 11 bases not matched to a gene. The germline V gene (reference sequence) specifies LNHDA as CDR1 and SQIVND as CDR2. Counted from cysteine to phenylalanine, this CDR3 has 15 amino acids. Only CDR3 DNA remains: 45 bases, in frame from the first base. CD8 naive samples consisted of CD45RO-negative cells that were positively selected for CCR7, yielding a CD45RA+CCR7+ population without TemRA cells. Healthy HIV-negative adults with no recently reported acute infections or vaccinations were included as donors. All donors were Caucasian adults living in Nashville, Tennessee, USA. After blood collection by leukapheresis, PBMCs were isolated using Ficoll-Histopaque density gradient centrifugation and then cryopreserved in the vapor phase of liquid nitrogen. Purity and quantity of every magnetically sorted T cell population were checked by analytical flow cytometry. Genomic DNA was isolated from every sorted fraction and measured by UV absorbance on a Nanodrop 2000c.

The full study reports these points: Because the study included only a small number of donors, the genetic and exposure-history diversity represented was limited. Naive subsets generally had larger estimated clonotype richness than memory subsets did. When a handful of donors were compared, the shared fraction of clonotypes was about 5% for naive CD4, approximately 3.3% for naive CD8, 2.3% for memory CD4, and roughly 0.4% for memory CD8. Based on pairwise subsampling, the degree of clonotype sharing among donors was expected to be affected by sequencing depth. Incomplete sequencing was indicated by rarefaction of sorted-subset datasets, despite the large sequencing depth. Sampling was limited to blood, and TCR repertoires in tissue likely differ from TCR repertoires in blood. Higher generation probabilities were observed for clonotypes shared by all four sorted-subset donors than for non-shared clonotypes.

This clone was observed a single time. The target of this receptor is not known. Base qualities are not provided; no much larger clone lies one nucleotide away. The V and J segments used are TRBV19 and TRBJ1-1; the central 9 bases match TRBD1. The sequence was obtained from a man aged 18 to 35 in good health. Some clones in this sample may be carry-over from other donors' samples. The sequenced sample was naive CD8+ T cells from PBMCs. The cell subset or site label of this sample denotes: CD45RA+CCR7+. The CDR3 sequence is CASSPTQGAGPEAFF. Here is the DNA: TGTGCCAGTAGCCCCACACAGGGGGCAGGGCCTGAAGCTTTCTTT.